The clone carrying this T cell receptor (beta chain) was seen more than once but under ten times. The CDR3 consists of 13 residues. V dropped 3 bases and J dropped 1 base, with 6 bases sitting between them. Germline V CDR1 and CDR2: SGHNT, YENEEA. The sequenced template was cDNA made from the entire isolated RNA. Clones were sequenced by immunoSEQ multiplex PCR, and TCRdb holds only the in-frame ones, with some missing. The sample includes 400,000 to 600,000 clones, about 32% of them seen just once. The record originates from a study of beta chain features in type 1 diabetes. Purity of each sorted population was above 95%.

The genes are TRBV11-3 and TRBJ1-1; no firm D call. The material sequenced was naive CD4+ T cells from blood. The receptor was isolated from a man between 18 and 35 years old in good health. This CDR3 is CASSFQANTEAFF. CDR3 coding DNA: TGTGCCAGCAGCTTTCAGGCGAACACTGAAGCTTTCTTT.